This T cell receptor (beta chain) was documented in a study of glioma-infiltrating T cells. Amplification of TCR alpha and beta CDR3 regions from RNA used iRepertoire nested multiplex PCR. TCRdb reprocessed the multiplex PCR reads with MiXCR, giving one entry per CDR3 protein. The repertoire holds roughly 130,000 distinct CDR3 sequences, with around 23% as singletons. The receptor comes from a human donor with low-grade glioma or glioblastoma, undergoing nonglioma brain surgery, or in good health (not recorded which). The specimen was glioma tissue, nonneoplastic brain tissue, or PBMCs (not recorded which).

The CDR3 coding sequence is TGTGCCAGCAGGGGACAGGCGTTCTCCGTTGTGGAAGCTTTCTTT. Translating it yields CASRGQAFSVVEAFF. The chain joins TRBV6-1 to TRBJ1-1; TRBD1 aligns across 8 bases. Trimming cost V 6 bases and J 8 bases; bases outside gene matches: 14. Germline CDR1 is MNHNS and CDR2 is SASEGT. The CDR3 is 15 amino acids.